These 18 T cell receptor beta chains were sequenced from one sample in a study of shared clonotypes between healthy human individuals (dated by TCRdb to about 2020). The receptor library was made with the immunoSEQ multiplex PCR assay. This is the immuneACCESS table as TCRdb keeps it, with only in-frame sequences that have V and J called. A part of the clones is gone; compared with another copy, unresolved V genes explain less than half, and the rest is unexplained. A total of approximately 180,000 clones appear in this sample, roughly 93% of them only once. The ten largest make up more than 0.06% of the sample. Sequenced material: naive CD4+ T cells sorted from blood. Read against the paper, the sample's cell subset or site label means: CD45RA+ positively selected. All receptors come from a woman aged 25 to 45 in good health.

V and J are TRBV5-4 and TRBJ2-7; 9 bases match TRBD2. The CDR3 is 15 amino acids. Germline CDR1 and CDR2: SGHNT and YYREEE (reference sequence). The junction had 4 bases not matched to a gene; V was cut back by 2 bases and J by 1 base. This CDR3 reads CASSFLSGSSYEQYF. The DNA for the CDR3 is TGTGCCAGCAGCTTTCTTAGCGGGAGTTCCTACGAGCAGTACTTC.

The J gene is TRBJ1-6, the V gene TRBV5-1, with TRBD1 matching over 7 bases. The CDR3 is made up of 15 amino acids. Trimming cost V 1 base and J 7 bases; bases outside gene matches: 5. From germline, CDR1 is SGHRS and CDR2 YFSETQ. This CDR3 reads CASSLRGPVNSPLHF. For the CDR3, the DNA is TGCGCCAGCAGCTTGAGGGGGCCAGTGAATTCACCCCTCCACTTT.

The CDR3 loop reads CASSLYSSYEQYF. CDR3 in DNA: TGCGCCAGCAGCTTGTACAGCTCCTACGAGCAGTACTTC. J is TRBJ2-7 and V is TRBV5-1; unclear D gene. This CDR3 has 13 residues. Trimming removed 1 base from V and 0 bases from J, with 5 bases in between. Looked up from germline, CDR1 is SGHRS and CDR2 is YFSETQ. The variable domain in full, with the rest retrieved from reference TRBV5-1 and TRBJ2-7, is KAGVTQTPRYLIKTRGQQVTLSCSPISGHRSVSWYQQTPGQGLQFLFEYFSETQRNKGNFPGRFSGRQFSNSRSEMNVSTLELGDSALYLCASSLYSSYEQYFGPGTRLTVT.

This rearrangement joins TRBV27 to TRBJ2-2; 13 bases are a match to TRBD2. Trimming at V came to 3 bases and at J to 6 bases, leaving 10 bases not matched to a gene. This CDR3 contains 18 residues. The V gene's germline CDR1 is MNHEY and CDR2 SMNVEV (reference sequence). The CDR3 DNA follows: TGTGCCAGCAGTTTCCGTCCCACGGGACTAGCGGGACCCGGGGAGCTGTTTTTT. This encodes CASSFRPTGLAGPGELFF.

This clone is a singleton in its sample. The chain is built from TRBV18 and TRBJ2-7; the D call may be TRBD1 or TRBD2 (6 bases each). Germline V gene data show CDR1 as KGHSH and CDR2 as LQKENI. V lost 6 bases and J lost 2, with 14 bases in between. This CDR3 has 14 amino acids. The CDR3 region has the DNA TGTGCCAGCTCGGGCGGGACACCTCCCTACGAGCAGTACTTC. This sequence encodes CASSGGTPPYEQYF.

This chain joins TRBV18 and TRBJ2-7, with 11 bases that match TRBD2. The germline CDR1 and CDR2 sequences are KGHSH and LQKENI. The CDR3 is 17 amino acids. Trimming removed 3 bases from V and 3 bases from J; junction bases left unmatched: 10. The CDR3 nucleotides are TGTGCCAGCTCACCTAGCGGGAGGGCCAACCGTTTCTACGAGCAGTACTTC. Translation: CASSPSGRANRFYEQYF.

V usage is TRBV28 and J usage is TRBJ1-5; no firm D call. The CDR3 extends over 13 amino acids. Deletions cut 3 bases from V and 8 bases from J, with 11 bases between. CDR1 is MDHEN and CDR2 is SYDVKM in the germline V gene. CDR3 residues: CASSFSRIEPQHF. For the CDR3, the DNA is TGTGCCAGCAGTTTTAGTAGGATTGAGCCCCAGCATTTT.

This rearrangement joins TRBV28 to TRBJ2-7, with D possibly being TRBD1 or TRBD2 (5 bases each). Trimming left V 2 bases short and J 6 bases short, with 14 bases between. From germline, CDR1 is MDHEN and CDR2 SYDVKM. This CDR3 is 14 amino acids long. CDR3 in DNA: TGTGCCAGCAGTTTAACCCTAGGGGCGGGCGAGCAGTACTTC. As protein: CASSLTLGAGEQYF.

J is TRBJ1-1 and V is TRBV19; TRBD1 is a possible D gene (6 bases). The CDR3 runs 15 residues. CDR1 and CDR2 from the germline V gene are LNHDA and SQIVND (reference sequence). The germline V and J ends were trimmed by 6 bases and 0 bases, with 14 bases remaining between them. CDR3 nucleotides: TGTGCCAGTAGCGCGCTTGGACAGCTGAACACTGAAGCTTTCTTT. It yields the protein CASSALGQLNTEAFF.

The chain has TRBV28 and TRBJ2-1; TRBD1 matches 9 bases. The trim removed 4 bases at V and 7 bases at J, leaving 8 bases unmatched. This CDR3 region has 15 residues. Germline CDR1 and CDR2: MDHEN and SYDVKM. The CDR3 protein is CASSSFGTGINEQFF. The CDR3 nucleotides read TGTGCCAGCAGTTCCTTCGGGACAGGGATTAATGAGCAGTTCTTC. The full variable domain, its missing parts supplied by reference TRBV28 and TRBJ2-1, is DVKVTQSSRYLVKRTGEKVFLECVQDMDHENMFWYRQDPGLGLRLIYFSYDVKMKEKGDIPEGYSVSREKKERFSLILESASTNQTSMYLCASSSFGTGINEQFFGPGTRLTVL.

The chain's CDR3 is CASSVSGPGDTQYF. The DNA of the CDR3 is TGTGCCAGCAGCGTATCAGGGCCGGGCGATACGCAGTATTTT. The gene calls are TRBV9 and TRBJ2-3; maybe TRBD1 (5 bases). V was trimmed by 1 base and J by 6 bases, leaving 12 bases between them. The CDR3 runs 14 residues. The germline gives CDR1 SGDLS, CDR2 YYNGEE.

This chain links TRBV9 with TRBJ1-5; D is unresolved. This CDR3 is 14 amino acids long. Deletions cut 3 bases from V and 10 bases from J, with 17 bases between. Germline CDR1 and CDR2: SGDLS and YYNGEE. The CDR3: CASSATPGNSPQHF. The CDR3 DNA reads TGTGCCAGCAGCGCCACTCCCGGGAACAGTCCCCAGCATTTT.

The chain combines TRBV28 with TRBJ2-5, with D possibly matching TRBD1 (5 bases). With the DNA end fitting TRBJ2-7 better, the J assignment may be wrong. Looked up from germline, CDR1 is MDHEN and CDR2 is SYDVKM. The CDR3 consists of 14 residues. CDR3 residues: CASSFQGFGNEQYF. In DNA form, the CDR3 reads TGTGCCAGCAGTTTCCAGGGTTTTGGGAACGAGCAGTACTTC.

V usage is TRBV6-5 and J usage is TRBJ2-5, with 7 bases fitting TRBD1. The J call is in doubt because the DNA end fits TRBJ2-7 better. CDR3 length: 14 amino acids. Germline loops: CDR1 MNHEY, CDR2 SVGAGI. The CDR3 DNA sequence: TGTGCCAGCAGTGCACACCAGGGGGACTACGAGCAGTACTTC. Its protein is CASSAHQGDYEQYF.

This CDR3 is CAIRTGESPLHF. The CDR3, as DNA: TGTGCCATCAGAACTGGGGAGTCACCCCTCCACTTT. The J gene is TRBJ1-6, the V gene TRBV10-3, with D uncertain. This CDR3 comprises 12 residues. The germline V gene encodes CDR1 ENHRY and CDR2 SYGVKD. With 6 bases removed from V and 10 bases from J, the gap between germline ends came to 10 bases.

As for this clone: This CDR3 is also generated by other DNA sequences in the sample. The V and J genes are TRBV11-2 and TRBJ1-5; no definite D call. V lost 1 base and J 2 bases, leaving 3 bases between the germline ends. CDR3 length equals 13 residues. Per germline, CDR1 SGHAT and CDR2 FQNNGV. The CDR3 DNA is TGTGCCAGCAGCTTAGTCCGCAATCAGCCCCAGCATTTT. It translates to CASSLVRNQPQHF.

The J gene is TRBJ2-7, the V gene TRBV10-2; 10 bases map to TRBD2. Losses at the gene ends were 7 bases for V and 0 bases for J; bases not matched to a gene: 24. This CDR3 region has 21 residues. The V gene's germline CDR1 is WSHSY and CDR2 SAAADI. As DNA, the CDR3 is TGCGCCAGCACTACCCGGGCTAGCGGGAGTCAAACTCACCCCAGCTCCTACGAGCAGTACTTC. Its protein is CASTTRASGSQTHPSSYEQYF.

This chain uses TRBV6-5 with TRBJ2-7; 8 nucleotides match TRBD2. After removal of 6 bases from V and 7 bases from J, the junction contained 5 bases not matched to a gene. Germline-derived CDR1 and CDR2 are MNHEY and SVGAGI. This CDR3 has 12 residues. The CDR3 reads CASRGLAGEQYF. The CDR3 bases are TGTGCCAGCAGAGGACTAGCTGGGGAGCAGTACTTC.